Listed below are T cell receptor beta chains from one sample, sequenced in a study of identifying expanded T cells in peripheral blood. The protocol was immunoSEQ multiplex PCR, while the TCRdb copy is restricted to in-frame clones and leaves out a portion. This table holds about 82,000 clones, roughly 90% found once. The sequencing input was blood. The receptor set was obtained from a person between 18 and 70 years old in good health. Each CDR3 is given with its conserved first and last residue. The D gene is left open where the match is weak. Expanded clones get a size class; other rows say once, few or many, or leave the size out.

j_call	v_call	clone_size	d_call	cdr3_aa	cdr3_nt
TRBJ2-1	TRBV19	NA	NA	CASGLGPTNEQFF	TGTGCCAGTGGCCTAGGACCGACGAATGAGCAGTTCTTC
TRBJ2-3	TRBV7-6	once	NA	CASSQPFAGSSGTDTQYF	TGTGCCAGCAGCCAACCCTTCGCGGGGTCGAGTGGCACAGATACGCAGTATTTT
TRBJ2-1	TRBV10-2	NA	TRBD1	CASSESQGRRGFEQFF	TGCGCCAGCAGTGAGTCACAGGGGCGCAGGGGCTTTGAGCAGTTCTTC
TRBJ2-6	TRBV6-1	medium-sized	NA	CASSEQLSGANVLTF	TGTGCCAGCAGTGAACAGCTCTCTGGGGCCAACGTCCTGACTTTC
TRBJ1-2	TRBV6-5	once	TRBD1	CASSKPGQGRNGYTF	TGTGCCAGCAGTAAGCCGGGACAGGGGAGAAATGGCTACACCTTC
TRBJ2-7	TRBV2	NA	NA	CASSASSYEQYF	TGTGCCAGCAGTGCCAGCTCCTACGAGCAGTACTTC
TRBJ1-5	TRBV4-1	NA	NA	CASSQDRQANQPQHF	TGCGCCAGCAGCCAAGACCGGCAGGCCAATCAGCCCCAGCATTTT
TRBJ1-1	TRBV5-1	NA	NA	CASSRPQDTEAFF	TGCGCCAGCAGCAGACCCCAGGACACTGAAGCTTTCTTT
TRBJ2-7	TRBV27	NA	NA	CASSSRDSGMDEQYF	TGTGCCAGCAGTTCCCGGGACAGCGGGATGGACGAGCAGTACTTC
TRBJ2-3	TRBV5-1	NA	TRBD2	CASSLGRLAGGGDTQYF	TGCGCCAGCAGCTTGGGGAGACTAGCGGGGGGCGGAGATACGCAGTATTTT
TRBJ2-7	TRBV27	NA	TRBD2	CASKEGTSGAYEQYF	TGTGCCAGCAAGGAAGGGACTAGCGGGGCATACGAGCAGTACTTC
TRBJ1-2	TRBV20-1	NA	NA	CSASSNYGYTF	TGCAGTGCTAGCAGTAACTATGGCTACACCTTC
TRBJ1-2	TRBV10-3	NA	TRBD1	CAISESGGQGPYGYTF	TGTGCCATCAGTGAGTCGGGCGGACAGGGCCCATATGGCTACACCTTC
TRBJ1-2	TRBV15	NA	TRBD1	CATSTGQGNYGYTF	TGTGCCACCAGCACGGGACAGGGAAACTATGGCTACACCTTC
TRBJ2-7	TRBV18	once	TRBD1	CASSPSRTGSYEQYF	TGTGCCAGCTCACCTTCACGGACAGGGTCTTACGAGCAGTACTTC
TRBJ2-7	TRBV30	NA	TRBD2	CAWSQGGRSTYEQYF	TGTGCCTGGAGTCAAGGCGGGAGGTCCACCTACGAGCAGTACTTC
TRBJ2-7	TRBV6-1	NA	TRBD1	CASSVLGQGHEQYF	TGTGCCAGCAGTGTTTTGGGACAGGGCCACGAGCAGTACTTC
TRBJ1-1	TRBV5-1	NA	NA	CASRLGDPGGYTEAFF	TGCGCCAGCCGCTTGGGGGACCCAGGAGGGTACACTGAAGCTTTCTTT
TRBJ2-2	TRBV9	NA	NA	CASSRGGSPGELFF	TGTGCCAGCAGCCGAGGAGGGAGTCCCGGGGAGCTGTTTTTT
TRBJ1-1	TRBV19	NA	NA	CASSYYRVDLNTEAFF	TGTGCCAGTAGTTATTACAGGGTCGACCTGAACACTGAAGCTTTCTTT
TRBJ1-2	TRBV6-1	NA	TRBD1	CATPGQSRAGYTF	TGTGCCACCCCGGGACAGTCCAGGGCTGGCTACACCTTC
TRBJ2-3	TRBV29-1	NA	NA	CSVGRRTGTGDTQYF	TGCAGCGTGGGGCGGAGAACTGGTACGGGGGATACGCAGTATTTT
TRBJ2-7	TRBV15	NA	NA	CATSRVPYSYEQYF	TGTGCCACCAGCAGAGTGCCGTATTCCTACGAGCAGTACTTC
TRBJ2-1	TRBV6-1	NA	NA	CASNKGGVGQDEQFF	TGTGCCAGCAACAAAGGAGGGGTGGGGCAGGATGAGCAGTTCTTC
TRBJ2-1	TRBV10-3	NA	TRBD1	CATKNHIQGAEQFF	TGTGCCACAAAAAACCACATACAGGGGGCTGAGCAGTTCTTC
TRBJ2-3	TRBV7-9	NA	NA	CASSFFRDTGVTQYF	TGTGCCAGCAGCTTCTTCAGGGATACTGGGGTTACGCAGTATTTT